These 29 T cell receptor beta chains were sequenced from one sample in a study of blood T cell repertoires in COVID-19. Libraries were prepared by immunoSEQ multiplex PCR; TCRdb keeps only in-frame clonotypes and omits some of them. The sample shows 250,000 to 300,000 clones, 91% of them seen only once. The sequenced sample was PBMCs or T cells enriched from blood (not recorded which). Source of these receptors: a human donor in a cohort exposed to, infected with or recovered from COVID-19 (not recorded which). The donor label of this sample is uncertain.

This clone showed up just once. The chain joins TRBV6-5 to TRBJ2-3; possible D gene TRBD1, 5 bases. The CDR3 is made up of 11 amino acids. The ends were cut back, 10 bases at V and 6 bases at J, with 11 bases in the middle. Germline CDR1 reads MNHEY; CDR2 reads SVGAGI. In DNA form, the CDR3 reads TGTGCCATTTGGGGCAGGGATACGCAGTATTTT. It is translated as CAIWGRDTQYF.

This clone was seen more than once but under ten times. Written as DNA, the CDR3 is TGTGCCAGCAGCCAAGATCAGGGGGTTGGCGGCTCATACTCTGGAAACACCATATATTTT. Its translation is CASSQDQGVGGSYSGNTIYF. The chain employs TRBV4-2 and TRBJ1-3; 7 bases match TRBD1. Germline assignment: CDR1 LGHNA and CDR2 YNFKEQ. This CDR3 region has 20 residues. J gave up 0 bases and V 0 bases, and 14 bases lay outside the gene matches.

The chain carries TRBV6-5 and TRBJ1-1; tentatively, D is TRBD1 (6 bases). The CDR3 covers 15 residues. V was pared by 6 bases and J by 5 bases, with 19 bases between. Germline CDR1 is MNHEY and CDR2 is SVGAGI. CDR3 DNA sequence: TGTGCCAGCAGGAGGGCGCAGGGGAAGGATACTGAAGCTTTCTTT. Its protein is CASRRAQGKDTEAFF.

The chain is built from TRBV7-3 and TRBJ2-7, with a weak D call TRBD1 (6 bases). Trimming took 5 bases from V and 0 from J, leaving 8 bases between them. In germline, CDR1 is SGHTA, CDR2 FQGTGA. CDR3 length: 13 residues. CDR3 sequence: CASSPDSSYEQYF. Here the CDR3 DNA reads TGTGCCAGCAGCCCGGACAGCTCCTACGAGCAGTACTTC.

CDR3 region: CASSLATGGTYGYTF. The CDR3 coding sequence is TGCGCCAGCAGCTTGGCGACAGGGGGCACCTATGGCTACACCTTC. The chain combines TRBV5-1 with TRBJ1-2, with TRBD1 identical over 10 bases. The CDR3 is 15 residues long. After removal of 0 bases from V and 4 bases from J, the junction contained 3 bases not matched to a gene. Germline V lookup: CDR1 SGHRS, CDR2 YFSETQ. The complete variable domain, with remaining parts taken from reference TRBV5-1 and TRBJ1-2, reads KAGVTQTPRYLIKTRGQQVTLSCSPISGHRSVSWYQQTPGQGLQFLFEYFSETQRNKGNFPGRFSGRQFSNSRSEMNVSTLELGDSALYLCASSLATGGTYGYTFGSGTRLTVV.

This clone was counted once. V is TRBV6-6 and J is TRBJ1-6; D uncertain. Per germline, CDR1 MNHNY and CDR2 SVGAGI (reference sequence). Trimming cost V 5 bases and J 0 bases, with 11 bases left between them. The CDR3 extends over 16 amino acids. For the CDR3, the DNA is TGTGCCAGCAGTCGAGAACCGAGCTCCTATAATTCACCCCTCCACTTT. This translates into CASSREPSSYNSPLHF.

The chain joins TRBV19 to TRBJ1-2, with 7 bases that match TRBD1. V lost 8 bases, J lost 3 bases, and 6 bases stayed unmatched. The CDR3 contains 13 residues. Germline V gene sequence: CDR1 LNHDA, CDR2 SQIVND (reference sequence). The CDR3 loop reads CASGTATYYGYTF. In DNA form, the CDR3 reads TGTGCCAGTGGGACAGCTACCTACTATGGCTACACCTTC.

The rearrangement links TRBV11-2 to TRBJ1-1, with 7 bases aligning to TRBD1. CDR3 length: 15 residues. CDR1 is SGHAT and CDR2 is FQNNGV in the germline V gene. V shed 5 bases, J shed 12 bases, and the junction held 18 bases outside the gene matches. CDR3 bases: TGTGCCAGCAGCCGTTCACAGGGGAATGGGGGCCAGACTTTCTTT. This codes for CASSRSQGNGGQTFF.

V usage is TRBV18 and J usage is TRBJ1-4; TRBD1 is a possible D gene (5 bases). V was shortened by 3 bases and J by 4 bases, with 15 bases between the two germline ends. The CDR3 length is 16 residues. CDR1 is KGHSH and CDR2 is LQKENI in the germline V gene. Here the CDR3 DNA reads TGTGCCAGCTCACCTTATAGAGACAGACTTAATGAAAAACTGTTTTTT. Protein: CASSPYRDRLNEKLFF. The variable domain in full, completed from reference TRBV18 and TRBJ1-4, reads NAGVMQNPRHLVRRRGQEARLRCSPMKGHSHVYWYRQLPEEGLKFMVYLQKENIIDESGMPKERFSAEFPKEGPSILRIQQVVRGDSAAYFCASSPYRDRLNEKLFFGSGTQLSVL.

J is TRBJ2-7 and V is TRBV5-1; no definite D call. The CDR3 extends over 13 amino acids. CDR1 is SGHRS, CDR2 YFSETQ, per germline. The ends were cut back, 2 bases at V and 0 bases at J, with 6 bases in the middle. The CDR3 sequence is CASSFDISYEQYF. The CDR3 DNA reads TGCGCCAGCAGCTTTGACATCTCCTACGAGCAGTACTTC.

The V call is TRBV28, the J call TRBJ1-2; 9 nucleotides line up with TRBD1. Germline V gene lookup returns CDR1 MDHEN and CDR2 SYDVKM. Trimming took 6 bases from V and 2 from J; bases not matched to a gene: 4. The CDR3 contains 14 residues. This CDR3 reads CASREGTGNYGYTF. The CDR3 DNA follows: TGTGCCAGCAGGGAGGGGACAGGGAACTATGGCTACACCTTC.

The chain recombines TRBV30 with TRBJ1-1, with D hard to call. Germline V gene lookup returns CDR1 GTSNPN and CDR2 SVGIG (reference sequence). This CDR3 is built from 11 residues. V was cut by 3 bases and J by 7 bases, with 9 bases left in between. CDR3 loop: CAWRTVGEAFF. The CDR3 coding sequence is TGTGCCTGGAGAACAGTTGGTGAAGCTTTCTTT.

The chain couples TRBV9 to TRBJ1-6; D is possibly TRBD1 (6 bases). Germline V lookup: CDR1 SGDLS, CDR2 YYNGEE. The CDR3 is 16 residues long. Deletions cut 3 bases from V and 9 bases from J, with 19 bases between. The CDR3 loop is CASSEGRGQRTSPLHF. The CDR3 bases are TGTGCCAGCAGCGAGGGGCGTGGACAGAGAACTTCACCCCTCCACTTT. The variable domain in full, completed from reference TRBV9 and TRBJ1-6, reads DSGVTQTPKHLITATGQRVTLRCSPRSGDLSVYWYQQSLDQGLQFLIQYYNGEERAKGNILERFSAQQFPDLHSELNLSSLELGDSALYFCASSEGRGQRTSPLHFGNGTRLTVT.

This clone appeared a single time. The chain employs TRBV27 and TRBJ2-7; 9 bases fit TRBD2. CDR1 and CDR2 (germline): MNHEY, SMNVEV (reference sequence). This CDR3 is built from 14 residues. Trimming removed 7 bases from V and 2 bases from J; junction bases left unmatched: 6. For the CDR3, the DNA is TGTGCCAGCAAGGTAGCGGGGGATACCTACGAGCAGTACTTC. Amino acid sequence: CASKVAGDTYEQYF.

The chain is built from TRBV9 and TRBJ2-3; 9 nucleotides agree with TRBD2. The CDR3 extends over 15 amino acids. With 1 base clipped from V and 5 bases from J, the junction kept 5 bases outside the gene matches. Per the germline V gene, CDR1 is SGDLS and CDR2 is YYNGEE. The CDR3 bases are TGTGCCAGCAGCGTACGCGGGGGGGCCGTAGATACGCAGTATTTT. It encodes CASSVRGGAVDTQYF.

This chain uses TRBV7-2 with TRBJ2-7; D may be TRBD1 (6 bases). This CDR3 is 15 amino acids long. Germline values: CDR1 SGHTA, CDR2 FQGNSA. Trimming shortened V by 0 bases and J by 0 bases, and 9 bases separated the two germline ends. In DNA form, the CDR3 reads TGTGCCAGCAGCTTAGCAACAGGGACCTCCTACGAGCAGTACTTC. Amino acids: CASSLATGTSYEQYF.

The chain recombines TRBV5-4 with TRBJ1-2; the D gene is possibly TRBD1 (6 bases). Trimming stripped 4 bases from V and 6 bases from J, with 13 bases between. Germline assignment: CDR1 SGHNT and CDR2 YYREEE (reference sequence). The CDR3 has 13 residues. The CDR3 DNA follows: TGTGCCAGCAGCATTACAGGGATTAATGGCTACACCTTC. Protein: CASSITGINGYTF.

The chain couples TRBV12-3 or TRBV12-4 to TRBJ1-2; no reliable D call. Between the trimmed V and J ends, which lost 5 bases and 8 bases, there was a span of 9 bases. There are 11 residues in the CDR3. This CDR3 reads CASSDGVGYTF. CDR3 bases: TGTGCCAGCAGTGACGGGGTCGGCTACACCTTC.

The CDR3: CASSPQSGGVGEQFF. The CDR3 DNA reads TGTGCCAGCTCACCACAGTCCGGCGGGGTGGGTGAGCAGTTCTTC. This chain links TRBV18 with TRBJ2-1; D is perhaps TRBD2 (6 bases). Trimming took 1 base from V and 9 from J, leaving 16 bases between them. CDR1 KGHSH and CDR2 LQKENI come from the germline V gene. CDR3 length: 15 residues.

V is TRBV19 and J is TRBJ1-6; D unresolved. Deletions cut 7 bases from V and 5 bases from J, with 15 bases between. Per the germline V gene, CDR1 is LNHDA and CDR2 is SQIVND (reference sequence). This CDR3 spans 15 amino acids. The CDR3 bases are TGTGCCAGTAAGGAATGGGCGGGAAATAATTCACCCCTCCACTTT. Protein: CASKEWAGNNSPLHF.

This chain uses TRBV5-5 with TRBJ2-7; D is unclear. The V gene lost 1 base and the J gene lost 6 bases, with 11 bases spanning the gap. Germline V gene data show CDR1 as SGHKS and CDR2 as YYEKEE (reference sequence). The CDR3 spans 13 residues. The CDR3, as DNA: TGTGCCAGCAGCTTGTCCGCAACACGCGAGCAGTACTTC. It yields the protein CASSLSATREQYF.

The rearrangement uses TRBV7-9 and TRBJ2-6; a possible D gene is TRBD1 (5 bases). This CDR3 comprises 15 residues. The germline V and J ends were trimmed by 8 bases and 2 bases, with 13 bases remaining between them. Germline CDR1 is SEHNR and CDR2 is FQNEAQ (reference sequence). The CDR3 protein is CASSTGHTGANVLTF. The CDR3 bases are TGTGCCAGCTCTACAGGCCATACTGGGGCCAACGTCCTGACTTTC.

The rearrangement uses TRBV11-2 and TRBJ2-1; a possible D gene is TRBD1 (6 bases). CDR1 and CDR2 from the germline V gene are SGHAT and FQNNGV. The length of the CDR3 is 14 residues. Deletions cut 5 bases from V and 4 bases from J, with 12 bases between. DNA of the CDR3: TGTGCCAGCAGCCCAGGGGCGGATTACAATGAGCAGTTCTTC. Translated, it gives CASSPGADYNEQFF. Full variable domain (remainder filled in from reference TRBV11-2 and TRBJ2-1): EAGVAQSPRYKIIEKRQSVAFWCNPISGHATLYWYQQILGQGPKLLIQFQNNGVVDDSQLPKDRFSAERLKGVDSTLKIQPAKLEDSAVYLCASSPGADYNEQFFGPGTRLTVL.

As to this clone: Other DNA variants within this sample encode the same CDR3. The chain is built from TRBV4-3 and TRBJ1-6, with 8 bases matching TRBD1. The junction had 7 bases not matched to a gene; V was cut back by 1 base and J by 8 bases. Germline V CDR1 and CDR2: LGHNA, YSLEER. The CDR3 has 16 amino acids. CDR3 DNA: TGCGCCAGCAGCCAAGTGCCCGGACAGGGCTATTCACCCCTCCACTTT. It yields the protein CASSQVPGQGYSPLHF.

This chain uses TRBV10-1 with TRBJ2-3; D possibly corresponds to TRBD1 (5 bases). The V gene's germline CDR1 is WNHNN and CDR2 SYGVQD (reference sequence). Trimming took 3 bases from V and 1 from J, leaving 14 bases between them. CDR3 length: 16 residues. The DNA for the CDR3 is TGCGCCAGCAGTGACGGACACCCTCTTGGCACAGATACGCAGTATTTT. It encodes CASSDGHPLGTDTQYF.

This chain uses TRBV9 with TRBJ2-3; tentatively, D is TRBD2 (7 bases). V lost 0 bases and J lost 2, with 13 bases in between. Per the germline V gene, CDR1 is SGDLS and CDR2 is YYNGEE. The CDR3 is made up of 16 amino acids. CDR3 in amino acids: CASSVAEGGDTDTQYF. The CDR3 region has the DNA TGTGCCAGCAGCGTAGCCGAGGGGGGGGACACAGATACGCAGTATTTT.

V gene TRBV5-1 combines with J gene TRBJ1-1; D is ambiguous. This CDR3 comprises 14 residues. The germline V gene has CDR1 SGHRS and CDR2 YFSETQ. V lost 1 base and J 4 bases, leaving 11 bases between the germline ends. This CDR3 is CASSLRGSGTEAFF. CDR3 coding DNA: TGCGCCAGCAGCTTGAGAGGGAGCGGCACTGAAGCTTTCTTT.

J is TRBJ2-1 and V is TRBV7-9, with D unresolved. The CDR3 totals 14 residues. In germline, CDR1 is SEHNR, CDR2 FQNEAQ (reference sequence). Trimming took 4 bases from V and 8 from J, leaving 15 bases between them. CDR3 residues: CASSWSNSRDEQFF. In nucleotides, the CDR3 is TGTGCCAGCAGCTGGTCCAATTCGCGCGATGAGCAGTTCTTC.

The V and J genes are TRBV27 and TRBJ1-2, with TRBD1 identical over 9 bases. The CDR3 is 19 residues long. Per germline, CDR1 MNHEY and CDR2 SMNVEV (reference sequence). V shed 5 bases and J 4 bases; nucleotides not matched to a gene: 20. The CDR3 DNA reads TGTGCCAGCAGTACCCCGGGCCGGGACAGGGCCTTCCTAATCTATGGCTACACCTTC. Translation gives CASSTPGRDRAFLIYGYTF.